The T cell receptor (beta chain) described here comes from a study of T-cell reconstitution after alpha-beta-depleted transplantation in children. This clonotype was seen only a few times. The antigen remains undetermined. Preparation of the TCRbeta library used unique molecular identifiers. TCRdb called the PCR reads again in MiXCR, with one record for every CDR3 protein. Among under 450,000 distinct CDR3 sequences listed, 15% to 20% were seen once. V shed 5 bases, J shed 9 bases, and the junction held 7 bases outside the gene matches. Germline-derived CDR1 and CDR2 are KGHDR and SFDVKD. The CDR3 sequence is 15 residues long. General observations from the study: Reportedly, only several hundred clones from non-depleted graft cells drove alpha-beta T-cell counts at about two months.

The chain uses TRBV24-1 and TRBJ2-1, with 12 bases that match TRBD2. The material was PBMCs, mostly from graft donor cells, obtained 360 days after TCRalphabeta/CD19-depleted stem cell transplant. The receptor was derived from a boy younger than two who had a stem cell transplant for Wiskott-Aldrich syndrome, so the T cells may come from the graft donor. The DNA of the CDR3 is TGTGCCACCAGTGTTCAGGGACTAGCGGGTCTTGAGCAGTTCTTC. It specifies CATSVQGLAGLEQFF.